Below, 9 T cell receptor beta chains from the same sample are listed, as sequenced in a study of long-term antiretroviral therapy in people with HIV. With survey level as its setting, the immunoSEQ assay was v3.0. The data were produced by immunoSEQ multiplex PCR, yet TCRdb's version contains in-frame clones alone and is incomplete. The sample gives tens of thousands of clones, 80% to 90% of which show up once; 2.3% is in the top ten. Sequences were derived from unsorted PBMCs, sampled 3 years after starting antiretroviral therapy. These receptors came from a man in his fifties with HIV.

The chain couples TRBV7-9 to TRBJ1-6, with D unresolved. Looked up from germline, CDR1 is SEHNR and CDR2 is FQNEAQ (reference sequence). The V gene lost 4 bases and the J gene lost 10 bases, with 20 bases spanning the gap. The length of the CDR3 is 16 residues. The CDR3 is CASSSTLGLAQSPLHF. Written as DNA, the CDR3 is TGTGCCAGCAGCTCCACATTGGGTTTGGCTCAATCACCCCTCCACTTT.

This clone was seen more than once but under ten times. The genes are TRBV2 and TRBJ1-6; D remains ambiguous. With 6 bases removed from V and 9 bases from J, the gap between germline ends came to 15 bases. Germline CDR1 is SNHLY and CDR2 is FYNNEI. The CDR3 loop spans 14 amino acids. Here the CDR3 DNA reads TGTGCCAGCAGGCCCGACCCTGAGGGTTCACCCCTCCACTTT. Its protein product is CASRPDPEGSPLHF. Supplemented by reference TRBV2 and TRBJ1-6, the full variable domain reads EPEVTQTPSHQVTQMGQEVILRCVPISNHLYFYWYRQILGQKVEFLVSFYNNEISEKSEIFDDQFSVERPDGSNFTLKIRSTKLEDSAMYFCASRPDPEGSPLHFGNGTRLTVT.

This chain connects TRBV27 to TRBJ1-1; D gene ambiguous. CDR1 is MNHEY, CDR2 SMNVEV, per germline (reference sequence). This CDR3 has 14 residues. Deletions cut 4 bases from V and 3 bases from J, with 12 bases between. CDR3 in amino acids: CASSSYGLYTEAFF. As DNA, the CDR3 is TGTGCCAGCAGTTCCTACGGACTGTACACTGAAGCTTTCTTT.

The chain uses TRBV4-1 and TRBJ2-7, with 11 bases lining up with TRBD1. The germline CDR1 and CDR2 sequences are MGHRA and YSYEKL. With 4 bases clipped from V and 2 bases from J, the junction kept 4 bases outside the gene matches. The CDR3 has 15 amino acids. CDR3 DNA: TGCGCCAGCAGCCGAACGGGACAGGGGGCCTACGAGCAGTACTTC. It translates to CASSRTGQGAYEQYF.

The DNA of the CDR3 is TGTGCCTGGGGGGCTAACGGTGAGCAGTTCTTC. It encodes CAWGANGEQFF. The chain links TRBV30 to TRBJ2-1; D possibly corresponds to TRBD1 (5 bases). Trimming cost V 5 bases and J 9 bases, with 11 bases left between them. This CDR3 has 11 amino acids. Germline V gene data show CDR1 as GTSNPN and CDR2 as SVGIG (reference sequence).

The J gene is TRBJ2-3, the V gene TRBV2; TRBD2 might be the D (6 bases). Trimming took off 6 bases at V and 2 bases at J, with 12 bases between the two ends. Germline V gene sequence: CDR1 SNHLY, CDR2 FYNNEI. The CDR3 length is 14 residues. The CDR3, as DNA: TGTGCCAGCAGATGGCGGGGAGTCACAGATACGCAGTATTTT. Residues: CASRWRGVTDTQYF.

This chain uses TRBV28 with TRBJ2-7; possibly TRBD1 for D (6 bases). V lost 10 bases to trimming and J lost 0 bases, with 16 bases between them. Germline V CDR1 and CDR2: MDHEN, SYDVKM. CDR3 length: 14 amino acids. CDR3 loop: CATEGQRISYEQYF. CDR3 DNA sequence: TGTGCCACCGAAGGACAGAGGATCTCCTACGAGCAGTACTTC.

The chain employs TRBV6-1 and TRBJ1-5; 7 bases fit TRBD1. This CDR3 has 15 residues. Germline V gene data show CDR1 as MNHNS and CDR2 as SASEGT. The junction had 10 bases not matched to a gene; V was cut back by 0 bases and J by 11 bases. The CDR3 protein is CASSEARGLPGTQHF. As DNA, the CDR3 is TGTGCCAGCAGTGAAGCGAGGGGGCTACCGGGGACCCAGCATTTT.

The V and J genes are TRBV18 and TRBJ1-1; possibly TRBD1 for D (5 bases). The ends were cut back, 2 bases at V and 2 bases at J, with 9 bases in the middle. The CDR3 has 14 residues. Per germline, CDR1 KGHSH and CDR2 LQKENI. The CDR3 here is CASSPAGRNTEAFF. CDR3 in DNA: TGTGCCAGCTCACCAGCAGGGCGAAACACTGAAGCTTTCTTT.